This passage covers 12 T cell receptor beta chains from one sample sequenced in a study of blood T cell repertoires in COVID-19. The method was immunoSEQ multiplex PCR; TCRdb's version includes in-frame clones alone and lacks a portion of them. This table holds 80,000 or so clones, 81% found once. Sequencing was done on a sample of peripheral blood. Every receptor here comes from a man older than 75 with acute or convalescent COVID-19.

This clone was detected only a few times. This chain joins TRBV6-5 and TRBJ1-5; D is perhaps TRBD1 (6 bases). Germline V gene sequence: CDR1 MNHEY, CDR2 SVGAGI. The CDR3 has 15 amino acids. The ends were cut back, 6 bases at V and 4 bases at J, with 16 bases in the middle. This chain's CDR3 is CASRETGTYNQPQHF. The CDR3 bases are TGTGCCAGCAGAGAGACAGGCACTTATAATCAGCCCCAGCATTTT.

On this clone: This sample includes further DNA sequences coding for the same CDR3. The rearrangement uses TRBV18 and TRBJ1-6; 7 bases match TRBD1. Germline V CDR1 and CDR2: KGHSH, LQKENI. V trimming: 3 bases; J trimming: 6 bases; junction bases outside the gene matches: 5. The CDR3 has 15 amino acids. CDR3 sequence (DNA): TGTGCCAGCTCACCCTCGACAGGGATTAATTCACCCCTCCACTTT. As protein: CASSPSTGINSPLHF.

This chain links TRBV6-5 with TRBJ1-6; 7 bases line up with TRBD1. Germline V gene sequence: CDR1 MNHEY, CDR2 SVGAGI. The CDR3 has 14 amino acids. V was clipped by 7 bases and J by 6 bases; unmatched bases: 6. The CDR3 loop reads CASIGGTANSPLHF. CDR3 nucleotide sequence: TGTGCCAGCATTGGGGGGACAGCTAATTCACCCCTCCACTTT.

This chain joins TRBV24-1 and TRBJ2-6; maybe TRBD1 (5 bases). Deletions cut 9 bases from V and 0 bases from J, with 11 bases between. This CDR3 is built from 15 residues. Per germline, CDR1 KGHDR and CDR2 SFDVKD. CDR3 residues: CATQGVPSGANVLTF. The CDR3 DNA reads as TGTGCCACCCAAGGGGTCCCCTCTGGGGCCAACGTCCTGACTTTC.

This chain joins TRBV30 and TRBJ1-1; no firm D call. The CDR3 extends over 16 amino acids. V was cut by 4 bases and J by 3 bases, with 21 bases left in between. CDR1 GTSNPN and CDR2 SVGIG come from the germline V gene (reference sequence). CDR3 loop: CAWKWAGTAIYTEAFF. The CDR3 DNA follows: TGTGCCTGGAAATGGGCCGGCACGGCCATCTACACTGAAGCTTTCTTT.

The chain uses TRBV30 and TRBJ1-1, with TRBD1 as a possible D gene (5 bases). The CDR3 sequence is 13 residues long. Trimming stripped 0 bases from V and 6 bases from J, with 11 bases between. Looked up from germline, CDR1 is GTSNPN and CDR2 is SVGIG (reference sequence). The DNA of the CDR3 is TGTGCCTGGAGTGTCTCAGGGTCGTCTGAAGCTTTCTTT. Its protein product is CAWSVSGSSEAFF.

This chain uses TRBV2 with TRBJ1-4; no definite D call. The CDR3 sequence is 14 residues long. From germline, CDR1 is SNHLY and CDR2 FYNNEI. V lost 5 bases and J 6 bases, leaving 13 bases between the germline ends. As DNA, the CDR3 is TGTGCCAGCAGTATCAGGAGGGATCATGAAAAACTGTTTTTT. Residues: CASSIRRDHEKLFF.

The CDR3 coding sequence is TGTGCCAGCAGTTACCGGACAGGGGGGAGCCCCACCATATATTTT. Its translation: CASSYRTGGSPTIYF. J is TRBJ1-3 and V is TRBV28; 10 nucleotides line up with TRBD1. This CDR3 is 15 amino acids long. Germline CDR1 reads MDHEN; CDR2 reads SYDVKM. After removal of 4 bases from V and 9 bases from J, the junction contained 9 bases not matched to a gene.

This chain uses TRBV20-1 with TRBJ1-5; possible D gene TRBD1, 5 bases. Germline assignment: CDR1 DFQATT and CDR2 SNEGSKA (reference sequence). Trimming shortened V by 3 bases and J by 7 bases, and 13 bases separated the two germline ends. The CDR3 loop spans 13 amino acids. The CDR3, as DNA: TGCAGTGCTAGTATCAGGGCTCGGCAGCCCCAGCATTTT. The encoded protein is CSASIRARQPQHF.

This clone was counted between two and nine times. The gene calls are TRBV6-5 and TRBJ1-2; D possibly corresponds to TRBD1 (6 bases). The germline V gene has CDR1 MNHEY and CDR2 SVGAGI. With 0 bases removed from V and 4 bases from J, the gap between germline ends came to 9 bases. The CDR3 is made up of 14 amino acids. The CDR3 sequence is CASSYSGGLYGYTF. CDR3 DNA sequence: TGTGCCAGCAGTTACTCTGGGGGCCTCTATGGCTACACCTTC.

The genes are TRBV7-9 and TRBJ2-1; 7 bases map to TRBD1. Germline V gene lookup returns CDR1 SEHNR and CDR2 FQNEAQ (reference sequence). Losses at the gene ends were 1 base for V and 9 bases for J; bases not matched to a gene: 3. This CDR3 has 13 amino acids. This CDR3 reads CASSLEGAVEQFF. Here the CDR3 DNA reads TGTGCCAGCAGCTTAGAGGGGGCGGTTGAGCAGTTCTTC.

The J gene is TRBJ1-1, the V gene TRBV5-1; unclear D gene. This CDR3 has 14 residues. Between the trimmed V and J ends, which lost 4 bases and 1 base, there was a span of 11 bases. The germline V gene encodes CDR1 SGHRS and CDR2 YFSETQ. The CDR3: CASSVYKRNTEAFF. The CDR3 region has the DNA TGCGCCAGCAGCGTTTATAAGAGGAACACTGAAGCTTTCTTT.